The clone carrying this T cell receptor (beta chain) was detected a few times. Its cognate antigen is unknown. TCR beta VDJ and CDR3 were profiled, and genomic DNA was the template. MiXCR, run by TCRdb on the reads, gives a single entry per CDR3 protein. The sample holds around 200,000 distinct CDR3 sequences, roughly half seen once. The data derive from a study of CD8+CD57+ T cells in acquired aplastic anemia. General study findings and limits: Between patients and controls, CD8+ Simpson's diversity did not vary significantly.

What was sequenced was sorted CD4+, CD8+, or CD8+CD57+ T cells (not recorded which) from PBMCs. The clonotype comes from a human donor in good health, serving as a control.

The chain's CDR3 is CASSSKDTGNTGELFF. In nucleotides, the CDR3 is TGTGCCAGCAGCTCAAAGGATACAGGGAACACCGGGGAGCTGTTTTTT. The rearrangement links TRBV5-5 to TRBJ2-2, with D perhaps matching TRBD1 (5 bases). Germline V gene data show CDR1 as SGHKS and CDR2 as YYEKEE (reference sequence). The CDR3 covers 16 residues. V was cut by 3 bases and J by 1 base, with 13 bases left in between.